The 5 T cell receptor beta chains below come from one sample, sequenced in a study of shared clonotypes between healthy human individuals. Sequencing used immunoSEQ multiplex PCR; TCRdb keeps in-frame clones, though not all of them. The table lists about 1 million clones, about three quarters of them singletons. The sample comprised memory CD4+ T cells sorted from blood. Subset of the sample: CD45RA-negative fraction. These receptors were taken from a man aged 18 to 30 in good health.

Comment on this clone: Distinct nucleotide sequences in the sample also encode this CDR3. This chain uses TRBV9 with TRBJ1-6; D not resolved. This CDR3 comprises 14 residues. The V end lost 0 bases, the J end lost 10 bases, and 11 bases lay between the germline ends. CDR1 and CDR2 (germline): SGDLS, YYNGEE. This CDR3 reads CASSVGGSGSPLHF. The CDR3 nucleotides are TGTGCCAGCAGCGTAGGAGGGAGTGGATCACCCCTCCACTTT.

The rearrangement links TRBV4-1 to TRBJ2-1; no clear D. The CDR3 runs to 17 residues. The germline gives CDR1 MGHRA, CDR2 YSYEKL. V was cut by 3 bases and J by 1 base, with 16 bases left in between. CDR3 nucleotide sequence: TGCGCCAGCAGCCAGCCCACCGCCGGAGTTTCCTACAATGAGCAGTTCTTC. This gives the protein CASSQPTAGVSYNEQFF.

J is TRBJ2-5 and V is TRBV6-1; D is unclear. V lost 4 bases and J lost 4, with 4 bases in between. The CDR3 sequence is 11 residues long. Germline assignment: CDR1 MNHNS and CDR2 SASEGT. The CDR3 DNA is TGTGCCAGCAGTGTCACAGAGACCCAGTACTTC. Translation gives CASSVTETQYF.

V is TRBV19 and J is TRBJ2-3; no firm D call. This CDR3 region has 15 residues. The V end lost 0 bases, the J end lost 5 bases, and 12 bases lay between the germline ends. Germline CDR1 reads LNHDA; CDR2 reads SQIVND (reference sequence). CDR3 region: CASSIEGFSVDTQYF. The CDR3 DNA is TGTGCCAGTAGTATAGAGGGGTTTTCGGTAGATACGCAGTATTTT.

The gene calls are TRBV4-3 and TRBJ2-3; no clear D. Germline CDR1 is LGHNA and CDR2 is YSLEER. The CDR3 loop spans 13 amino acids. The V end lost 1 base, the J end lost 0 bases, and 2 bases lay between the germline ends. CDR3 coding DNA: TGCGCCAGCAGCCAAGTTAGCACAGATACGCAGTATTTT. This encodes CASSQVSTDTQYF.